The 23 T cell receptor beta chains presented below share a single source sample, sequenced in a study of shared clonotypes between healthy human individuals. The protocol was immunoSEQ multiplex PCR, while the TCRdb copy is restricted to in-frame clones and leaves out a portion. The sample carries some 2,500,000 clones, over 85% recorded once. Material for sequencing was naive CD4+ T cells from PBMCs. The subset is: CD45RA+ positively selected. Receptors were obtained from a man aged 18 to 29 in good health. Some clones in this sample may be carry-over from other donors' samples.

The chain has TRBV7-8 and TRBJ2-1; 11 bases map to TRBD2. This CDR3 region has 15 residues. Germline loops: CDR1 SGHVS, CDR2 FQNEAQ. After removal of 4 bases from V and 9 bases from J, the junction contained 8 bases not matched to a gene. CDR3 bases: TGTGCCAGCAGCTCCCGACTAGCGGGATTAGGTGAGCAGTTCTTC. This codes for CASSSRLAGLGEQFF.

The genes are TRBV7-9 and TRBJ1-2, with D maybe TRBD1 (6 bases). Between the trimmed V and J ends, which lost 0 bases and 8 bases, there was a span of 10 bases. The CDR3 length is 13 residues. Germline lookup yields CDR1 SEHNR and CDR2 FQNEAQ (reference sequence). CDR3 sequence: CASSLAYRVGYTF. The CDR3 DNA reads TGTGCCAGCAGCTTAGCCTACAGGGTCGGCTACACCTTC.

V gene TRBV4-1 combines with J gene TRBJ2-7; either TRBD1 or TRBD2 may fit D (5 bases each). The ends were cut back, 2 bases at V and 2 bases at J, with 16 bases in the middle. The CDR3 sequence is 16 residues long. CDR1 is MGHRA and CDR2 is YSYEKL in the germline V gene. The CDR3 spells CASSQRERGTTYEQYF. CDR3 in DNA: TGCGCCAGCAGCCAAAGAGAACGGGGCACGACCTACGAGCAGTACTTC.

Remarks on this clone: Other nucleotide sequences from this sample produce the same CDR3. The gene calls are TRBV6-5 and TRBJ2-5; 7 bases agree with TRBD1. Germline V gene data show CDR1 as MNHEY and CDR2 as SVGAGI. This CDR3 region has 14 residues. The J segment lost 1 base and the V segment lost 5 bases, leaving 4 bases of the junction unmatched. This chain's CDR3 is CASSIRQGQETQYF. The CDR3 nucleotides are TGTGCCAGCAGTATCCGACAGGGCCAAGAGACCCAGTACTTC.

The chain couples TRBV5-5 to TRBJ2-6, with a possible D match to TRBD1 (5 bases). Trimming cost V 4 bases and J 2 bases, with 13 bases left between them. Germline V gene data show CDR1 as SGHKS and CDR2 as YYEKEE (reference sequence). The CDR3 contains 16 residues. CDR3: CASSKDRSAGANVLTF. The CDR3 bases are TGTGCCAGCAGCAAAGACAGATCCGCTGGGGCCAACGTCCTGACTTTC.

This clone was counted a single time. This sample also contains other DNA sequences that code for the same CDR3. This chain connects TRBV5-1 to TRBJ2-5; D possibly corresponds to TRBD1 (5 bases). Germline CDR1 SGHRS, CDR2 YFSETQ. The CDR3 has 14 amino acids. Trimming took off 0 bases at V and 5 bases at J, with 11 bases between the two ends. This CDR3 reads CASSLGGLGETQYF. CDR3 DNA sequence: TGCGCCAGCAGCTTGGGGGGCCTGGGGGAGACCCAGTACTTC.

Only one count was recorded for this clone. The V and J genes are TRBV7-9 and TRBJ1-6; TRBD1 matches 12 bases. Trimming removed 3 bases from V and 10 bases from J; junction bases left unmatched: 1. This CDR3 comprises 14 residues. Germline CDR1 SEHNR, CDR2 FQNEAQ (reference sequence). The CDR3 region is CASSFGTGGSPLHF. In DNA, the CDR3 is TGTGCCAGCAGCTTCGGGACAGGGGGCTCACCCCTCCACTTT.

This sequence joins TRBV7-6 and TRBJ1-2; weak D call: TRBD1 (5 bases). This CDR3 region has 13 residues. From germline, CDR1 is SGHVS and CDR2 FNYEAQ. Trimming shortened V by 4 bases and J by 13 bases, and 19 bases separated the two germline ends. The CDR3 nucleotides read TGTGCCAGCAGCTCGAGCCTCAGGGACTCAATCACCTTC. Amino acid sequence: CASSSSLRDSITF.

V gene TRBV2 combines with J gene TRBJ2-1; TRBD2 agrees at 9 bases. V trimming: 7 bases; J trimming: 6 bases; junction bases outside the gene matches: 10. The CDR3 is 15 residues long. Germline CDR1 reads SNHLY; CDR2 reads FYNNEI. The CDR3 nucleotides read TGTGCCAGCACCCAGACCAGCGGGAGGTCCAATGAGCAGTTCTTC. This gives the protein CASTQTSGRSNEQFF.

DNA for the CDR3: TGTGCCAGCAGCTTTGGAGGGGGTCGGGGCACTGAAGCTTTCTTT. It translates to CASSFGGGRGTEAFF. This chain uses TRBV7-2 with TRBJ1-1; D possibly corresponds to TRBD1 (6 bases). In germline, CDR1 is SGHTA, CDR2 FQGNSA. The CDR3 runs to 15 residues. Trimming took off 3 bases at V and 4 bases at J, with 15 bases between the two ends.

This sequence joins TRBV18 and TRBJ1-1, with unresolved D. The CDR3 sequence is 14 residues long. V lost 3 bases, J lost 1 base, and 9 bases lay in between. CDR1 and CDR2 from the germline V gene are KGHSH and LQKENI. This CDR3 is CASSPSLSNTEAFF. The CDR3 region has the DNA TGTGCCAGCTCACCTAGCCTGTCGAACACTGAAGCTTTCTTT.

The chain has TRBV6-1 and TRBJ1-1; the D is unclear. This CDR3 region has 13 residues. CDR1 is MNHNS, CDR2 SASEGT, per germline. The V and J ends lost 5 bases and 1 base respectively, with 8 bases between them. The CDR3 DNA reads as TGTGCCAGCAGTTCAGACCCGAACACTGAAGCTTTCTTT. It specifies CASSSDPNTEAFF.

Turning to this clone: Different DNA sequences within this sample yield the same CDR3. The V and J genes are TRBV28 and TRBJ2-7; D possibly corresponds to TRBD1 (6 bases). CDR1 MDHEN and CDR2 SYDVKM come from the germline V gene. The V and J ends lost 6 bases and 0 bases respectively, with 12 bases between them. The CDR3 covers 14 residues. CDR3 in DNA: TGTGCCAGCAGCCCCCCAGGGGCCTCCTACGAGCAGTACTTC. This translates into CASSPPGASYEQYF.

This rearrangement joins TRBV9 to TRBJ2-2, with 11 nucleotides matching TRBD2. The CDR3 is 16 amino acids. With V trimmed by 4 bases and J by 4 bases, 6 bases remained unmatched. Per the germline V gene, CDR1 is SGDLS and CDR2 is YYNGEE. CDR3 DNA sequence: TGTGCCAGCAGCTTTAGCGGGAGGGCCGGCACCGGGGAGCTGTTTTTT. Translation gives CASSFSGRAGTGELFF.

To note about this clone: The identical CDR3 is also encoded by other nucleotide sequences in the sample. The chain couples TRBV19 to TRBJ1-2, with D unclear. Per the germline V gene, CDR1 is LNHDA and CDR2 is SQIVND (reference sequence). The V gene lost 3 bases and the J gene lost 5 bases, with 7 bases spanning the gap. The CDR3 is 12 amino acids. The CDR3 region is CASSMGDYGYTF. The CDR3 region has the DNA TGTGCCAGTAGTATGGGAGATTATGGCTACACCTTC. Using reference TRBV19 and TRBJ1-2 for the parts outside the CDR3, the full variable domain is DGGITQSPKYLFRKEGQNVTLSCEQNLNHDAMYWYRQDPGQGLRLIYYSQIVNDFQKGDIAEGYSVSREKKESFPLTVTSAQKNPTAFYLCASSMGDYGYTFGSGTRLTVV.

V usage is TRBV5-1 and J usage is TRBJ2-1, with 10 bases that match TRBD2. Germline CDR1 reads SGHRS; CDR2 reads YFSETQ. This CDR3 is 16 amino acids long. Trimming at V came to 0 bases and at J to 6 bases, leaving 6 bases not matched to a gene. The CDR3 bases are TGCGCCAGCAGCTTGGAAGGGACTAGCGCTGGCAATGAGCAGTTCTTC. Its protein product is CASSLEGTSAGNEQFF.

About this clone itself: At the DNA level, this CDR3 is encoded by other sequences in the same sample as well. The CDR3 region has the DNA TGTGCCTGGAGTCGAGACTCCTACGAGCAGTACTTC. The encoded protein is CAWSRDSYEQYF. This chain connects TRBV30 to TRBJ2-7, with unresolved D. The V end was cut by 2 bases, the J end by 0 bases, with 5 bases between. The CDR3 length is 12 residues. Per the germline V gene, CDR1 is GTSNPN and CDR2 is SVGIG (reference sequence).

This clone was recorded once. The gene calls are TRBV10-3 and TRBJ1-1, with 8 bases identical to TRBD1. Unmatched junction bases numbered 0, after V lost 0 bases and J lost 0 bases. The CDR3 has 15 residues. The germline V gene has CDR1 ENHRY and CDR2 SYGVKD. CDR3 sequence reads: CAISESRGLNTEAFF. The CDR3, as DNA: TGTGCCATCAGTGAGTCCAGGGGGCTGAACACTGAAGCTTTCTTT.

V and J are TRBV5-6 and TRBJ1-1; 8 bases agree with TRBD1. The CDR3 spans 15 residues. Germline-derived CDR1 and CDR2 are SGHDT and YYEEEE. Germline trimming cut 3 bases from V and 5 bases from J; bases unmatched to any gene: 9. CDR3 amino acids: CASSWGTGGGTEAFF. The CDR3 coding sequence is TGTGCCAGCAGCTGGGGGACAGGCGGTGGGACTGAAGCTTTCTTT.

The V gene is TRBV6-1, the J gene TRBJ2-5, with D perhaps matching TRBD2 (6 bases). Germline assignment: CDR1 MNHNS and CDR2 SASEGT. V shed 6 bases and J shed 12 bases, with 17 bases lying between them. The CDR3 runs 12 residues. The CDR3 nucleotides read TGTGCCAGCAGGTTGATAGCGGAGAGGGAGTACTTC. Translated, it gives CASRLIAEREYF.

The rearrangement joins TRBV6-6 to TRBJ2-7, with 11 bases matching TRBD2. The length of the CDR3 is 16 residues. After removal of 0 bases from V and 5 bases from J, the junction contained 6 bases not matched to a gene. The germline V gene encodes CDR1 MNHNY and CDR2 SVGAGI (reference sequence). The CDR3: CASSYSPLAGGDEQYF. The CDR3 DNA sequence: TGTGCCAGCAGTTACTCCCCCTTAGCGGGAGGGGACGAGCAGTACTTC.

This clone was found a few times. V usage is TRBV29-1 and J usage is TRBJ1-5; TRBD1 might be the D (6 bases). The CDR3 totals 14 residues. CDR1 is SQVTM, CDR2 ANQGSEA, per germline. V lost 5 bases and J lost 9, with 20 bases in between. The CDR3 protein is CSVSQGLLDSPQHF. In DNA, the CDR3 is TGCAGCGTTTCTCAGGGGCTCCTTGACTCGCCCCAGCATTTT. Combining the CDR3 with reference TRBV29-1 and TRBJ1-5 gives the whole variable domain SAVISQKPSRDICQRGTSLTIQCQVDSQVTMMFWYRQQPGQSLTLIATANQGSEATYESGFVIDKFPISRPNLTFSTLTVSNMSPEDSSIYLCSVSQGLLDSPQHFGDGTRLSIL.

The chain is built from TRBV5-1 and TRBJ2-1; D is unresolved. Germline CDR1 reads SGHRS; CDR2 reads YFSETQ. The V and J ends lost 5 bases and 7 bases respectively, with 19 bases between them. The CDR3 totals 15 residues. The CDR3 protein is CASSQNGPAWNEQFF. For the CDR3, the DNA is TGCGCCAGCAGTCAAAACGGCCCTGCCTGGAATGAGCAGTTCTTC.